Shown below are 32 T cell receptor beta chains from a single sample sequenced in a study of blood T cell repertoires in COVID-19. Only in-frame clones appear in the TCRdb table, and some are missing; sequencing was by immunoSEQ multiplex PCR. The data hold some 45,000 clones, with approximately 85% observed a single time. The sequenced material came from peripheral blood. The receptors were sampled from a woman older than 75 with acute or convalescent COVID-19.

The V call is TRBV7-2, the J call TRBJ2-1; 10 bases align to TRBD2. The J segment lost 5 bases and the V segment lost 3 bases, leaving 4 bases of the junction unmatched. The CDR3 spans 15 residues. Germline CDR1 and CDR2: SGHTA and FQGNSA. The CDR3 loop is CASSLPGLADNEQFF. The CDR3 nucleotides read TGTGCCAGCAGCTTGCCCGGACTAGCGGACAATGAGCAGTTCTTC.

The rearrangement links TRBV15 to TRBJ2-3, with a weak D call TRBD2 (6 bases). Germline CDR1 reads LNHNV; CDR2 reads YYDKDF (reference sequence). Between the trimmed V and J ends, which lost 1 base and 2 bases, there was a span of 13 bases. CDR3 length equals 16 residues. CDR3 sequence reads: CATSRALGGYTDTQYF. The CDR3 nucleotides read TGTGCCACCAGCAGAGCGCTAGGAGGGTACACAGATACGCAGTATTTT. Filled out from reference TRBV15 and TRBJ2-3, the complete variable domain reads DAMVIQNPRYQVTQFGKPVTLSCSQTLNHNVMYWYQQKSSQAPKLLFHYYDKDFNNEADTPDNFQSRRPNTSFCFLDIRSPGLGDTAMYLCATSRALGGYTDTQYFGPGTRLTVL.

The chain recombines TRBV18 with TRBJ1-1, with no clear D. The germline V gene encodes CDR1 KGHSH and CDR2 LQKENI. CDR3 length equals 14 residues. V was trimmed by 4 bases and J by 4 bases, leaving 13 bases between them. CDR3 DNA sequence: TGTGCCAGCTCACTCAACGGGAGGGCCACTGAAGCTTTCTTT. Translation: CASSLNGRATEAFF.

This chain connects TRBV5-4 to TRBJ2-2; 9 nucleotides match TRBD1. CDR1 and CDR2 from the germline V gene are SGHNT and YYREEE (reference sequence). There are 14 residues in the CDR3. The trim removed 4 bases at V and 6 bases at J, leaving 4 bases unmatched. The CDR3 loop reads CASSPRTGAGELFF. In DNA, the CDR3 is TGTGCCAGCAGCCCAAGGACAGGGGCCGGGGAGCTGTTTTTT.

This chain links TRBV14 with TRBJ1-3, with D possibly being TRBD1 (6 bases). Germline V lookup: CDR1 SGHDN, CDR2 FVKESK. The CDR3 contains 12 residues. The V gene lost 0 bases and the J gene lost 9 bases, with 6 bases spanning the gap. CDR3 sequence reads: CASSQDRGTIYF. In DNA, the CDR3 is TGTGCCAGCAGCCAAGACAGGGGCACCATATATTTT.

The chain carries TRBV27 and TRBJ1-3; D is perhaps TRBD1 (5 bases). With 2 bases removed from V and 8 bases from J, the gap between germline ends came to 10 bases. CDR1 MNHEY and CDR2 SMNVEV come from the germline V gene (reference sequence). The CDR3 is made up of 13 amino acids. The chain's CDR3 is CASSLRGSDTIYF. DNA of the CDR3: TGTGCCAGCAGTTTAAGGGGCTCCGACACCATATATTTT.

The chain recombines TRBV4-1 with TRBJ1-3, with D unresolved. Germline V lookup: CDR1 MGHRA, CDR2 YSYEKL. Trimming took 0 bases from V and 2 from J, leaving 8 bases between them. This CDR3 region has 15 residues. This CDR3 is CASSQEHLAGNTIYF. In DNA, the CDR3 is TGCGCCAGCAGCCAAGAACATCTCGCTGGAAACACCATATATTTT.

This chain connects TRBV18 to TRBJ2-3; TRBD1 matches at 8 bases. The CDR3 length is 15 residues. Losses at the gene ends were 3 bases for V and 4 bases for J; bases not matched to a gene: 6. Germline CDR1 and CDR2: KGHSH and LQKENI. CDR3 coding DNA: TGTGCCAGCTCACCGGACAGGGCGAAGCCAGATACGCAGTATTTT. Residues: CASSPDRAKPDTQYF.

This clone was picked up a small number of times. The J gene is TRBJ1-1, the V gene TRBV6-1; no definite D call. V was trimmed by 2 bases and J by 3 bases, leaving 10 bases between them. Looked up from germline, CDR1 is MNHNS and CDR2 is SASEGT. CDR3 size: 14 residues. The chain's CDR3 is CASSEPGVDTEAFF. The DNA of the CDR3 is TGTGCCAGCAGTGAACCCGGGGTGGACACTGAAGCTTTCTTT.

V is TRBV14 and J is TRBJ2-5; perhaps TRBD1 as D (5 bases). Between the trimmed V and J ends, which lost 1 base and 5 bases, there was a span of 14 bases. From germline, CDR1 is SGHDN and CDR2 FVKESK. The CDR3 consists of 15 residues. CDR3 sequence: CASSQVRGLGETQYF. The CDR3 DNA sequence: TGTGCCAGCAGCCAAGTTAGGGGCCTTGGGGAGACCCAGTACTTC.

V usage is TRBV10-2 and J usage is TRBJ2-1, with no clear D. The CDR3 has 12 amino acids. V was shortened by 3 bases and J by 6 bases, with 6 bases between the two germline ends. The germline CDR1 and CDR2 sequences are WSHSY and SAAADI. CDR3 residues: CASSDHSNEQFF. The CDR3 nucleotides read TGCGCCAGCAGTGACCATAGCAATGAGCAGTTCTTC.

J is TRBJ1-2 and V is TRBV24-1, with D unresolved. CDR1 and CDR2 from the germline V gene are KGHDR and SFDVKD. The CDR3 is 13 amino acids. V was pared by 4 bases and J by 2 bases, with 7 bases between. The CDR3 nucleotides read TGTGCCACCAGTGAGAGGCGGAACTATGGCTACACCTTC. Translated, it gives CATSERRNYGYTF.

V is TRBV5-6 and J is TRBJ2-7; D might be TRBD1 (6 bases). Germline lookup yields CDR1 SGHDT and CDR2 YYEEEE. V dropped 6 bases and J dropped 5 bases, with 18 bases sitting between them. The CDR3 has 14 residues. The CDR3 is CASNLQQGRNEQYF. CDR3 nucleotide sequence: TGTGCCAGCAACCTCCAACAGGGTAGAAACGAGCAGTACTTC. Filled out from reference TRBV5-6 and TRBJ2-7, the complete variable domain reads DAGVTQSPTHLIKTRGQQVTLRCSPKSGHDTVSWYQQALGQGPQFIFQYYEEEERQRGNFPDRFSGHQFPNYSSELNVNALLLGDSALYLCASNLQQGRNEQYFGPGTRLTVT.

This chain joins TRBV2 and TRBJ2-7; unclear D gene. There are 11 residues in the CDR3. V gave up 6 bases and J gave up 3 bases, with 6 bases separating them. The V gene's germline CDR1 is SNHLY and CDR2 FYNNEI. This chain's CDR3 is CASSADYEQYF. In DNA form, the CDR3 reads TGTGCCAGCAGCGCGGACTACGAGCAGTACTTC.

The rearrangement uses TRBV20-1 and TRBJ2-1, with TRBD2 identical over 12 bases. Germline V gives CDR1 DFQATT, CDR2 SNEGSKA (reference sequence). V was clipped by 3 bases and J by 8 bases; unmatched bases: 5. This CDR3 spans 14 amino acids. The CDR3, as DNA: TGCAGTGCTAGTCAGGCTAGCGGGAGGGATGAGCAGTTCTTC. Its translation: CSASQASGRDEQFF.

This clone is a singleton in its sample. The gene calls are TRBV5-5 and TRBJ1-2, with D perhaps TRBD1 (6 bases). CDR3 length: 15 amino acids. Trimming took off 5 bases at V and 0 bases at J, with 14 bases between the two ends. Germline V gene data show CDR1 as SGHKS and CDR2 as YYEKEE (reference sequence). This chain's CDR3 is CASRPGQLANYGYTF. The CDR3 region has the DNA TGTGCCAGCAGACCAGGACAGTTAGCTAACTATGGCTACACCTTC.

V usage is TRBV5-1 and J usage is TRBJ2-7, with D perhaps TRBD1 (6 bases). V shed 2 bases and J shed 2 bases, with 14 bases lying between them. CDR1 and CDR2 from the germline V gene are SGHRS and YFSETQ. CDR3 length: 15 residues. The CDR3 sequence is CASSFGQLSAYEQYF. DNA of the CDR3: TGCGCCAGCAGCTTTGGACAGTTAAGCGCCTACGAGCAGTACTTC.

The CDR3 sequence is CASSVGQGPYEQYF. For the CDR3, the DNA is TGTGCCAGCAGCGTAGGACAGGGCCCCTACGAGCAGTACTTC. This chain links TRBV9 with TRBJ2-7, with TRBD1 identical over 7 bases. The CDR3 contains 14 residues. The germline CDR1 and CDR2 sequences are SGDLS and YYNGEE. With V trimmed by 0 bases and J by 2 bases, 2 bases remained unmatched.

The chain has TRBV7-8 and TRBJ1-5; no clear D. The CDR3 is made up of 15 amino acids. The V gene lost 5 bases and the J gene lost 1 base, with 12 bases spanning the gap. Germline CDR1 SGHVS, CDR2 FQNEAQ. The CDR3 is CASSPETPSNQPQHF. The DNA of the CDR3 is TGTGCCAGCAGCCCAGAGACACCCAGCAATCAGCCCCAGCATTTT.

This clone was found a few times. The gene calls are TRBV7-9 and TRBJ1-1; D call uncertain. V gave up 5 bases and J gave up 2 bases, with 15 bases separating them. Germline CDR1 and CDR2: SEHNR and FQNEAQ (reference sequence). The CDR3 loop spans 15 amino acids. The CDR3 protein is CASSPDLGSNTEAFF. The CDR3 DNA follows: TGTGCCAGCAGCCCCGATCTGGGCAGTAACACTGAAGCTTTCTTT.

For the CDR3, the DNA is TGTGCCAGCAGTCCTTACCCTTTCAGCTCCTACGAGCAGTACTTC. It yields the protein CASSPYPFSSYEQYF. J is TRBJ2-7 and V is TRBV6-5; D not certain. CDR3 length: 15 amino acids. Germline CDR1 reads MNHEY; CDR2 reads SVGAGI. The V gene lost 5 bases and the J gene lost 0 bases, with 14 bases spanning the gap.

The chain employs TRBV27 and TRBJ1-1, with unresolved D. With 0 bases removed from V and 0 bases from J, the gap between germline ends came to 14 bases. CDR3 length: 17 residues. Germline V gives CDR1 MNHEY, CDR2 SMNVEV (reference sequence). The CDR3 reads CASSLSGGFGMNTEAFF. The CDR3 DNA follows: TGTGCCAGCAGTTTATCCGGCGGGTTCGGGATGAACACTGAAGCTTTCTTT.

The gene calls are TRBV24-1 and TRBJ2-5, with 9 nucleotides matching TRBD1. Germline assignment: CDR1 KGHDR and CDR2 SFDVKD. This CDR3 comprises 13 residues. The V and J ends lost 4 bases and 5 bases, in that order; junction bases with no gene match: 1. This CDR3 is CATSEGQGETQYF. The CDR3 nucleotides are TGTGCCACCAGTGAAGGACAGGGGGAGACCCAGTACTTC.

The chain has TRBV4-1 and TRBJ1-2; D might be TRBD1 (5 bases). V lost 0 bases, J lost 8 bases, and 10 bases lay in between. Germline-derived CDR1 and CDR2 are MGHRA and YSYEKL. This CDR3 is built from 13 residues. This CDR3 is CASSQDSRGGYTF. For the CDR3, the DNA is TGCGCCAGCAGCCAAGATTCTAGGGGCGGCTACACCTTC.

The chain combines TRBV5-6 with TRBJ1-5; D is ambiguous. The CDR3 is 15 amino acids. Trimming left V 0 bases short and J 0 bases short, with 7 bases between. Germline values: CDR1 SGHDT, CDR2 YYEEEE. CDR3 sequence (DNA): TGTGCCAGCAGCTTGGCCGGGAATAGCAATCAGCCCCAGCATTTT. It encodes CASSLAGNSNQPQHF.

This clone was counted a few times. The gene calls are TRBV14 and TRBJ2-2; D possibly corresponds to TRBD1 (5 bases). V lost 4 bases and J lost 1, with 7 bases in between. The CDR3 totals 14 residues. CDR1 SGHDN and CDR2 FVKESK come from the germline V gene. In DNA form, the CDR3 reads TGTGCCAGCAGCCCTCAGGGGAACACCGGGGAGCTGTTTTTT. It encodes CASSPQGNTGELFF.

The CDR3 DNA reads TGCGCCAGCAGCCTCTCCCTGGGGAGTTTTAATAATGAAAAACTGTTTTTT. Its protein is CASSLSLGSFNNEKLFF. This rearrangement joins TRBV4-1 to TRBJ1-4; D uncertain. Germline lookup yields CDR1 MGHRA and CDR2 YSYEKL. Trimming took off 4 bases at V and 4 bases at J, with 19 bases between the two ends. The CDR3 has 17 amino acids.

The chain uses TRBV10-2 and TRBJ2-1, with D possibly matching TRBD2 (6 bases). V was pared by 8 bases and J by 4 bases, with 21 bases between. This CDR3 has 16 amino acids. CDR1 WSHSY and CDR2 SAAADI come from the germline V gene. This CDR3 reads CASGRYGTSRYNEQFF. The CDR3 nucleotides are TGCGCCAGCGGACGGTATGGTACTAGCCGATACAATGAGCAGTTCTTC.

The chain employs TRBV3-1 (or the pseudogene TRBV3-2) and TRBJ1-1; D not resolved. CDR1 and CDR2 from the germline V gene are LGHDT and YNNKEL (reference sequence). The CDR3 loop spans 14 amino acids. V was trimmed by 1 base and J by 4 bases, leaving 10 bases between them. The CDR3 region has the DNA TGTGCCAGCAGCCAAGGCCAGTTCCCCACTGAAGCTTTCTTT. It is translated as CASSQGQFPTEAFF.

The rearrangement links TRBV6-5 to TRBJ2-3; TRBD2 agrees at 11 bases. The trim removed 7 bases at V and 6 bases at J, leaving 6 bases unmatched. CDR3 size: 14 residues. CDR1 is MNHEY, CDR2 SVGAGI, per germline. The CDR3 protein is CASIIAGGRDTQYF. CDR3 nucleotide sequence: TGTGCCAGCATAATAGCGGGAGGGAGGGATACGCAGTATTTT.

This clone was seen just once. The chain combines TRBV21-1 with TRBJ2-1; the table's D call, TRBD1, was not checked against the DNA. TRBV21-1 is a documented pseudogene. The CDR3 length is 16 residues. The CDR3 sequence is CASSNIRQGGNNEQFF. The CDR3 nucleotides are TGTGCCAGCAGCAATATAAGACAGGGGGGGAACAATGAGCAGTTCTTC.

The chain uses TRBV18 and TRBJ2-2; no definite D call. Between the trimmed V and J ends, which lost 2 bases and 1 base, there was a span of 5 bases. CDR1 and CDR2 (germline): KGHSH, LQKENI. The CDR3 contains 14 residues. CDR3 in DNA: TGTGCCAGCTCACCAGGGCGGAACACCGGGGAGCTGTTTTTT. Translation gives CASSPGRNTGELFF.